The clone carrying this TCR beta chain was detected only a few times. The data derive from a study of T-cell reconstitution after alpha-beta-depleted transplantation in children. V was pared by 7 bases and J by 0 bases, with 7 bases between. The V gene's germline CDR1 is DFQATT and CDR2 SNEGSKA (reference sequence). This CDR3 has 12 residues. Unique molecular identifiers were incorporated when the TCRbeta library was constructed. TCRdb recomputed calls from the PCR reads with MiXCR, one row per CDR3 protein. The data contain about 370,000 distinct CDR3 sequences, around 21% of them singletons. Sample: PBMCs from the stem cell graft donor, taken from the stem cell graft. The rearrangement uses TRBV20-1 and TRBJ2-1, with unresolved D. The TCR sequence derives from a human donor who donated a stem cell graft to a child with acute myeloid leukemia. The chain's CDR3 is CSVRTSYNEQFF. The DNA of the CDR3 is TGCAGTGTCCGGACCTCCTACAATGAGCAGTTCTTC.